Here is one T cell receptor (beta chain) with its context. Its antigen is currently unknown. It was with a sample-barcoded 5' primer and a J-beta primer mix that a second PCR of about 6 to 12 cycles was run. MiXCR, applied by TCRdb to the 5' RACE reads, yields one record per CDR3 protein. The sample includes under 2 million distinct CDR3 sequences, 34% of them seen just once. These data are taken from a study of blood T cells in healthy people across ages. Study observations and caveats: A strong correlation was seen between TCR beta diversity and naive T cell percentage.

Every sample gave at least 6 micrograms of total RNA when it was extracted. Per germline, CDR1 MNHEY and CDR2 SVGAGI. Trimming pared 2 bases from V and 11 bases from J, leaving 15 bases between. This CDR3 contains 13 residues. The sequencing sample was made of blood. The chain links TRBV6-5 to TRBJ2-5; D perhaps matches TRBD2 (6 bases). This receptor was obtained from a young woman in good health. DNA for the CDR3: TGTGCCAGCAGTTACCCGGCGGGAAATGAGCAGTACTTC. It is translated as CASSYPAGNEQYF.